This T cell receptor (beta chain) was obtained from a study of vaccination and CD4 T cells after COVID-19. The germline gives CDR1 MDHEN, CDR2 SYDVKM. V lost 3 bases to trimming and J lost 6 bases, with 12 bases between them. CDR3 length: 13 residues. Documented time point: late sampling 161 to 241 days after vaccination in three convalescent patients. Positive tests by PCR, dated March to December 2020, predated US Alpha, Beta and Delta variants. TCRdb independently ran MiXCR on the PCR reads; one entry per CDR3 protein. The sample includes about 28,000 distinct CDR3 sequences, 50% to 65% of them seen just once.

Sample: CD4+ T cells from blood, taken about 7 months after SARS-CoV-2 vaccination. V gene TRBV28 combines with J gene TRBJ2-7; D uncertain. The clonotype originates from a human donor who had recovered from COVID-19. CDR3 protein: CASSFLVRLEQYF. The CDR3 coding sequence is TGTGCCAGCAGTTTCTTAGTGCGTCTCGAGCAGTACTTC.